What follows is one T cell receptor beta chain and its context. Only one count was recorded for this clone. Its specific antigen is unknown. There are no base qualities to consult, and no much larger clone falls within one base. This sample is drawn from a study of blood T cell repertoires in COVID-19 (dated by TCRdb to between 2020 and 2021). A note on the overall study: Collaborator samples came from the United States, Italy and Spain and covered acute and convalescent phases of COVID-19. The samples were drawn from the first 160 participants of the ongoing ImmuneRACE study and from roughly 1,300 subjects provided by 6 global collaborators. The repertoires were released in a freely available public database intended as a resource for research on the immune response to SARS-CoV-2. Where available, HLA class I and class II types were taken from metadata supplied by the sample provider and were not determined by assay-based typing. Subjects who had been exposed to COVID-19, were actively infected with it, or had recovered from it provided the deeply sampled blood TCRbeta repertoires that made up the dataset. Nearly every sample came with metadata listing a de-identified subject ID, COVID-19 status, age in years and sex. The material from the prospective study consisted of cDNA or gDNA derived from T cells, B-cell-depleted T cells, or PBMCs. General study outcomes and caveats: Clinical and demographic metadata were provided uncurated, with the amount varying by source and participant.

Inclusive of the bounding cysteine and phenylalanine, the CDR3 is 13 residues long. This entry keeps only the CDR3 DNA: 39 bases, framed from base 1. CDR1 and CDR2 are drawn from the germline V gene: SGHAT, FQNNGV. V and J lose 6 bases and 3 bases, and a span of 12 bases separates them. Collaborating institutions collected whole blood in K2EDTA tubes following their own protocols. For TCRbeta analysis, collaborators shipped samples in one of three forms: frozen whole blood, isolated PBMCs, or DNA extracted from either of those sample types. TCRbeta CDR3 regions were amplified from genomic DNA by means of the immunoSEQ Assay, a bias-controlled multiplex PCR. Regarding the original processing steps: The number of nucleated cells in each sample was estimated by amplification of reference gene primers within the assay. To quantify the absolute abundance of each unique TCRbeta CDR3 rearrangement, sequence reads were collapsed and filtered. For each sample, productive Simpson clonality was calculated by taking the square root of Simpson's diversity index across productive rearrangements. In TCRdb, the immuneACCESS table is reduced to in-frame sequences with V and J assigned. These tables do not hold every clone; where another copy was compared, an unresolved V gene accounts for under half, and the others remain unexplained. V, J and clone size are taken as reported in that table, and D and trimming were inferred from the DNA itself. The sample contains more than 200,000 clones, roughly 80% of them found a single time. The biggest ten clones account for approximately 7.9% of the sample.

Rearrangement joined TRBV11-2 to TRBJ2-7, and perhaps TRBD2 as D gene, on 5 matching bases. The sequence was obtained from a woman older than 75 with acute or convalescent COVID-19. The sequenced material came from peripheral blood. The nucleotides read TGTGCCAGCAGTGAGGGCAACGTCTACGAGCAGTACTTC. It codes for CASSEGNVYEQYF.